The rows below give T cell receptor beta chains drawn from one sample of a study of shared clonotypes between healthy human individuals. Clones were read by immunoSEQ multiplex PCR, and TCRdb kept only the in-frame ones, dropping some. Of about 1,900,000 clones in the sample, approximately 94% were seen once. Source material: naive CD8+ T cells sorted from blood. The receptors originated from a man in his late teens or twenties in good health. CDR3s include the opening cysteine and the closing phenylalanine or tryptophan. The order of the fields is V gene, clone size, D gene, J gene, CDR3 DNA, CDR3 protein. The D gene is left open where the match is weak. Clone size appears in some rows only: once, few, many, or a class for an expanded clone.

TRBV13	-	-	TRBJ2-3	TGTGCCAGCCCGCAGGGATCTACGCAGTATTTT	CASPQGSTQYF
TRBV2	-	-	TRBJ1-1	TGTGCCATCCCCTTCGGAATGAACACTGAAGCTTTCTTT	CAIPFGMNTEAFF
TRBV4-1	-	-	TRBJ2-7	TGCGCCAGCAGCCAAGTGGAAGGGTATTACGAGCAGTACTTC	CASSQVEGYYEQYF
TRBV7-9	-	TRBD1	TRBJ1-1	TGTGCCAGCAGCATGGGACAGGGAGTCCGCACTGAAGCTTTCTTT	CASSMGQGVRTEAFF
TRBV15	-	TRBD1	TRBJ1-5	TGTGCCACCAGCAGAGATTCCCGACTGATGACAGGGGAAAATCAGCCCCAGCATTTT	CATSRDSRLMTGENQPQHF
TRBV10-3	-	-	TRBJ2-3	TGTGCCATCAGTGAGTCAGAGATTCACACAGATACGCAGTATTTT	CAISESEIHTDTQYF
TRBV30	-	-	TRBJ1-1	TGTGCCTGGAGTGCGACGGGGGGGACTGAAGCTTTCTTT	CAWSATGGTEAFF
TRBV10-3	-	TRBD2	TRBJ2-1	TGTGCCATCAAGGGTGCGGGGGGACTTTCCCATGAGCAGTTCTTC	CAIKGAGGLSHEQFF
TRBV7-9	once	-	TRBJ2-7	TGTGCCAGCAGCTTACACGACTACGAGCAGTACTTC	CASSLHDYEQYF
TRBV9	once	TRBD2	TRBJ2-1	TGTGCCAGCAGCCCTGGGACTAGCGGGAATGAGCAGTTCTTC	CASSPGTSGNEQFF
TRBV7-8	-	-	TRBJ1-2	TGTGCCAGCAGCCCCGACTCATACGGCTACACCTTC	CASSPDSYGYTF
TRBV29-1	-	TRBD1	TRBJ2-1	TGCAGCGTAGGATCGGGACAGGGGCTAGAGCAGTTCTTC	CSVGSGQGLEQFF
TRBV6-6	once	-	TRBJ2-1	TGTGCCAGCACCCTTTCGGGGTACAATGAGCAGTTCTTC	CASTLSGYNEQFF
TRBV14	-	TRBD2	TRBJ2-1	TGTGCCAGCAGCCAAGACGGGGTTCCTAGCGGATTAGAGCAGTTCTTC	CASSQDGVPSGLEQFF
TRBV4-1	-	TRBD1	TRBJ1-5	TGCGCCAGCAGTGACAGGGGGTTCAATCAGCCCCAGCATTTT	CASSDRGFNQPQHF
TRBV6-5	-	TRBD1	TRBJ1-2	TGTGCCAGCAGTTACTTTAGGGACAGTAAGAATGGCTACACCTTC	CASSYFRDSKNGYTF
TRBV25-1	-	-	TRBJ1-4	TGTGCCAGCAGTGCAGAGAGGGGCGGAGAAAAACTGTTTTTT	CASSAERGGEKLFF
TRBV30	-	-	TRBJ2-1	TGTGCCTGGAGTGTAGGAGGGATCGATGAGCAGTTCTTC	CAWSVGGIDEQFF
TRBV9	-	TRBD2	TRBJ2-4	TGTGCCAGCAGCGTAGGAGCGGGGGTTGACATTCAGTACTTC	CASSVGAGVDIQYF
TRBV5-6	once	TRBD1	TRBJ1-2	TGTGCCAGCAGCGCGGGAGGGACAGGGACGAGAGGCTACACCTTC	CASSAGGTGTRGYTF
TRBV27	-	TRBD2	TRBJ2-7	TGTGCCAGCAGTTTAGGGGGGGAGGGCGTCCTCGAGCAGTACTTC	CASSLGGEGVLEQYF
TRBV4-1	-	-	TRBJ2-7	TGCGCCAGCAGCCAAGACAAGAAACAGGTCTACGAGCAGTACTTC	CASSQDKKQVYEQYF
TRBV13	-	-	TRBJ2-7	TGTGCCAGCAGCTTAAGGGTCGCCTACGAGCAGTACTTC	CASSLRVAYEQYF
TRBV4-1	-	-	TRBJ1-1	TGCGCCAGCAGCCAAGGGCGGACATACCACACTGAAGCTTTCTTT	CASSQGRTYHTEAFF
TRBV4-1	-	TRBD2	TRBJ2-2	TGCGCCAGCAGCCAAGTGTTAGCGGGAAGGGCGAACACCGGGGAGCTGTTTTTT	CASSQVLAGRANTGELFF
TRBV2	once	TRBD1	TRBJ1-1	TGTGCCAGCAGCGTCCCGGGACAGGGTTTGAAGAACACTGAAGCTTTCTTT	CASSVPGQGLKNTEAFF
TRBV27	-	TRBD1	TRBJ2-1	TGTGCCAGCAGTTTAGTTTCGCGACAGGGGGCTTATGAGCAGTTCTTC	CASSLVSRQGAYEQFF
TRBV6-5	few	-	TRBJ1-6	TGTGCCAGCAGTTACTCGAACCGCGCGGGTTCACCCCTCCACTTT	CASSYSNRAGSPLHF
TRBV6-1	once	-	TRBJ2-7	TGTGCCAGCAGTGAGGGCCCGAGCTACGAGCAGTACTTC	CASSEGPSYEQYF
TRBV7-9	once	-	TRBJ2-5	TGTGCCAGCAGCTTAGAAATGGGGCAAGAGACCCAGTACTTC	CASSLEMGQETQYF
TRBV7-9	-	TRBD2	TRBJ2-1	TGTGCCAGCTGTGACTTTGCGGGAGGCCCCGTGGTTGAGCAGTTCTTC	CASCDFAGGPVVEQFF
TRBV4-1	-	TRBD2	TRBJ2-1	TGCGCCAGCAGCCCCCGGACTAGCTACAATGAGCAGTTCTTC	CASSPRTSYNEQFF
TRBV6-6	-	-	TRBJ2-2	TGTGCCAGCAGGCCCAGGGAAGACACCGGGGAGCTGTTTTTT	CASRPREDTGELFF
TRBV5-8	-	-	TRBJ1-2	TGTGCCAGCAGCTTGAGGTCCCAGGGTCCCAACTATGGCTACACCTTC	CASSLRSQGPNYGYTF
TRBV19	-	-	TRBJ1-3	TGTGCCAGTAGACCGATGGGGTCTAGTGGAAACACCATATATTTT	CASRPMGSSGNTIYF
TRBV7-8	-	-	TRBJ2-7	TGTGCCAGCAGCTTCCAGGGAGTCTACTCCGAGCAGTACTTC	CASSFQGVYSEQYF
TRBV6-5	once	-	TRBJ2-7	TGTGCCAGCAGTATAACAGGTCAATCCTACGAGCAGTACTTC	CASSITGQSYEQYF
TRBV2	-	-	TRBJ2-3	TGTGCCAGCAGTCTTAGCGGATCCACAGATACGCAGTATTTT	CASSLSGSTDTQYF
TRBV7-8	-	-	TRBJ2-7	TGTGCCAGCAGCTTAGCGAACTACGAGCAGTACTTC	CASSLANYEQYF
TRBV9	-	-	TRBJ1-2	TGTGCCAGCAACGTGGGGGCATCTAACTATGGCTACACCTTC	CASNVGASNYGYTF
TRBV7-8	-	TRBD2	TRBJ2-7	TGTGCCAGCAGCGTGCTCGGAGGGGCGGGAGAGGAGCAGTACTTC	CASSVLGGAGEEQYF